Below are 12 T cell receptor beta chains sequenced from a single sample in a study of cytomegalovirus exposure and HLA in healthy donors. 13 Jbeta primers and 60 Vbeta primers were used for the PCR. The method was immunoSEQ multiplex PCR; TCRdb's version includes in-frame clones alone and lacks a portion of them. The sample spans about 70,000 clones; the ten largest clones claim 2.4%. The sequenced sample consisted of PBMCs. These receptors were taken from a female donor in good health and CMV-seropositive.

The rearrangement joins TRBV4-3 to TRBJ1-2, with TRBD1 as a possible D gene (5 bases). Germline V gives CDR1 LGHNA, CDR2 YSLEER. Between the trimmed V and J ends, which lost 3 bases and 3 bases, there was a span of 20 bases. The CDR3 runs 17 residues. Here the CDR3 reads CASSQGLNPKTDYGYTF. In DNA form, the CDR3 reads TGCGCCAGCAGCCAGGGGCTGAACCCGAAGACAGACTATGGCTACACCTTC.

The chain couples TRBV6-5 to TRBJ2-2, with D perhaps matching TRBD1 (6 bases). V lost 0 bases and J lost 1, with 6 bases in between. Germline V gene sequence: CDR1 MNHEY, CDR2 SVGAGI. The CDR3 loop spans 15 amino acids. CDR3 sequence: CASSYSTGNTGELFF. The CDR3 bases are TGTGCCAGCAGTTACTCGACAGGGAACACCGGGGAGCTGTTTTTT.

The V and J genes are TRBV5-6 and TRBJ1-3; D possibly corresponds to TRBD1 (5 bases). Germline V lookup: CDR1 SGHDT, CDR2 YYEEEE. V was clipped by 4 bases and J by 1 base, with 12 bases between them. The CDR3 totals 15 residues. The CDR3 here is CASSTSGKSGNTIYF. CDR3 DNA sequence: TGTGCCAGCAGCACCTCAGGGAAGTCTGGAAACACCATATATTTT. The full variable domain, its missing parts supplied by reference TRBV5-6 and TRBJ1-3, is DAGVTQSPTHLIKTRGQQVTLRCSPKSGHDTVSWYQQALGQGPQFIFQYYEEEERQRGNFPDRFSGHQFPNYSSELNVNALLLGDSALYLCASSTSGKSGNTIYFGEGSWLTVV.

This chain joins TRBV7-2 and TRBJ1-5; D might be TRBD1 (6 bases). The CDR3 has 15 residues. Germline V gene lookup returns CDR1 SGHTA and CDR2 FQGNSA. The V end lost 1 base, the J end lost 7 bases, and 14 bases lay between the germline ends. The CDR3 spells CASSLGQGLNQPQHF. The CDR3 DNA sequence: TGTGCCAGCAGCTTAGGGCAGGGGCTCAACCAGCCCCAGCATTTT.

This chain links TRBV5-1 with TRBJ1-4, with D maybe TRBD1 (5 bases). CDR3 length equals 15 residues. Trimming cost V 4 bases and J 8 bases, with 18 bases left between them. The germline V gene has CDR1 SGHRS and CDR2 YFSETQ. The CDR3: CASSELDPGEEKLFF. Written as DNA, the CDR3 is TGCGCCAGCAGCGAATTAGACCCGGGGGAAGAAAAACTGTTTTTT.

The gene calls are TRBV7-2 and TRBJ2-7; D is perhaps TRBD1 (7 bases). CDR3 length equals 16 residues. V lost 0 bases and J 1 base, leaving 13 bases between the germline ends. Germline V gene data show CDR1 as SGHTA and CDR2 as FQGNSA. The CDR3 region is CASSLAAGGISYEQYF. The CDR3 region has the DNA TGTGCCAGCAGCTTAGCCGCAGGGGGGATATCCTACGAGCAGTACTTC.

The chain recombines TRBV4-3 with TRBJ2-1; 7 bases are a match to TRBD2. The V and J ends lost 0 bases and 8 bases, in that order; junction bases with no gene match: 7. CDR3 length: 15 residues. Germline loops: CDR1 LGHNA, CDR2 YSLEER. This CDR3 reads CASSQDWDYKDEQFF. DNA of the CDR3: TGCGCCAGCAGCCAAGATTGGGACTACAAGGATGAGCAGTTCTTC.

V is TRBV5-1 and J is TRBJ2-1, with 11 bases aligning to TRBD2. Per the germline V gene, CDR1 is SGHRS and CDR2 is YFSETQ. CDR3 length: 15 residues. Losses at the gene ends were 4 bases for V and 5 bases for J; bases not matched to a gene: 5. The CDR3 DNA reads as TGCGCCAGCAGCCCGGGACTAGCGGAGCACAATGAGCAGTTCTTC. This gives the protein CASSPGLAEHNEQFF.

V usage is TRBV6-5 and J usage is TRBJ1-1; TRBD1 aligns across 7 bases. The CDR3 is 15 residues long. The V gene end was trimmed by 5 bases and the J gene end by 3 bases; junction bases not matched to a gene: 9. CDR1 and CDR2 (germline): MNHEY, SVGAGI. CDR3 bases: TGTGCCAGCAGTGTCAGCTACAGGGGTGACACTGAAGCTTTCTTT. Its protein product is CASSVSYRGDTEAFF.

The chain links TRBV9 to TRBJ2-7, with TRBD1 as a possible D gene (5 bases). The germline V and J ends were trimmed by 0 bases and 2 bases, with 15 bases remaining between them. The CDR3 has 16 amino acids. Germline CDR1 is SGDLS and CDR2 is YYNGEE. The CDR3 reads CASSVADTLAPYEQYF. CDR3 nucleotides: TGTGCCAGCAGCGTAGCGGACACTCTGGCCCCCTACGAGCAGTACTTC.

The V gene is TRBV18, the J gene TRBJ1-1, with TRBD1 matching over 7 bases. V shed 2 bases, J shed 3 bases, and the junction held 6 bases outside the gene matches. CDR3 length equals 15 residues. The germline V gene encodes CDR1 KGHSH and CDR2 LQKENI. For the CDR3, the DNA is TGTGCCAGCTCACCATTTAGGGGGCAAGACACTGAAGCTTTCTTT. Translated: CASSPFRGQDTEAFF.

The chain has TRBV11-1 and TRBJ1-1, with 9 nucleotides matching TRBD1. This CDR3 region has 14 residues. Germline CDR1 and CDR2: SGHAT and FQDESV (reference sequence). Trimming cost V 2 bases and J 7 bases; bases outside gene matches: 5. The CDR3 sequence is CASSLLQGAVEAFF. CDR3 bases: TGTGCCAGCAGCTTACTACAGGGGGCAGTTGAAGCTTTCTTT. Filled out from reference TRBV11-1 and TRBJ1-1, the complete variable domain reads EAEVAQSPRYKITEKSQAVAFWCDPISGHATLYWYRQILGQGPELLVQFQDESVVDDSQLPKDRFSAERLKGVDSTLKIQPAELGDSAMYLCASSLLQGAVEAFFGQGTRLTVV.